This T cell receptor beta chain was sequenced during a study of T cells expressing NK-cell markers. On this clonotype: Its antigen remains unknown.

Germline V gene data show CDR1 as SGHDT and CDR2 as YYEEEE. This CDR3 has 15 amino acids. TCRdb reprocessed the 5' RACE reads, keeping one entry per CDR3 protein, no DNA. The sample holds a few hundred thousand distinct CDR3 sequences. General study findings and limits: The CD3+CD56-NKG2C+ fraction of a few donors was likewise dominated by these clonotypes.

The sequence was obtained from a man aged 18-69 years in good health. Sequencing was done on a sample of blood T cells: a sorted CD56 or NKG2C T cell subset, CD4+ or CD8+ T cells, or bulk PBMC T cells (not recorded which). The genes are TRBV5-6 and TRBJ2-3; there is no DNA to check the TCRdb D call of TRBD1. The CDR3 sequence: CASSLFDRGADTQYF.